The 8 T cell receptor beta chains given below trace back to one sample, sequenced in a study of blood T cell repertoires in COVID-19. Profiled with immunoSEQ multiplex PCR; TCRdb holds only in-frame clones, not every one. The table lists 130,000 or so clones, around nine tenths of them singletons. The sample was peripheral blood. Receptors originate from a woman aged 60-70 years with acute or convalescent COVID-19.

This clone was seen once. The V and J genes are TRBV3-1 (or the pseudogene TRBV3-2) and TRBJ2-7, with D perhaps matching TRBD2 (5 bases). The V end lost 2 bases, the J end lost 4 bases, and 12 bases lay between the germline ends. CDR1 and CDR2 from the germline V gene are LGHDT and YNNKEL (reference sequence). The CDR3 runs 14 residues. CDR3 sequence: CASSQPGSQYEQYF. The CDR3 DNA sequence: TGTGCCAGCAGCCAACCGGGAAGCCAGTACGAGCAGTACTTC.

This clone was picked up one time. CDR3 nucleotide sequence: TGCGCCAGCAGCCAGGACAGGGAGTATGAAAAACTGTTTTTT. Translation gives CASSQDREYEKLFF. J is TRBJ1-4 and V is TRBV5-1, with TRBD1 identical over 8 bases. Trimming at V came to 4 bases and at J to 6 bases, leaving 5 bases not matched to a gene. Germline V gene lookup returns CDR1 SGHRS and CDR2 YFSETQ. CDR3 length equals 14 residues.

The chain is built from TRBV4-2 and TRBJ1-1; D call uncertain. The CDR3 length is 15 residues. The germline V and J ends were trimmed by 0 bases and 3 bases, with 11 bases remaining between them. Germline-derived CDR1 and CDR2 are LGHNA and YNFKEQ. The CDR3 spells CASSQETAEYTEAFF. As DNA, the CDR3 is TGTGCCAGCAGCCAAGAAACGGCGGAATACACTGAAGCTTTCTTT.

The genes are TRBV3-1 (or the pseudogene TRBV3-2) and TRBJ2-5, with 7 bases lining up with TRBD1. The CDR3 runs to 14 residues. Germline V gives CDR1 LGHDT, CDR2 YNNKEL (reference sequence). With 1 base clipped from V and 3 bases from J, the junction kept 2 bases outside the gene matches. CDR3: CASSQGTGEETQYF. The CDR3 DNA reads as TGTGCCAGCAGCCAAGGCACAGGGGAAGAGACCCAGTACTTC.

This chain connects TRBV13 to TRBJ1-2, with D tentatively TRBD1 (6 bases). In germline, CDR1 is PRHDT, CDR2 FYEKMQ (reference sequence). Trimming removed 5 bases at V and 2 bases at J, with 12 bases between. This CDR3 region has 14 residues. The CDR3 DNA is TGTGCCAGCAGCCAGGTCGGACAGAACTATGGCTACACCTTC. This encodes CASSQVGQNYGYTF.

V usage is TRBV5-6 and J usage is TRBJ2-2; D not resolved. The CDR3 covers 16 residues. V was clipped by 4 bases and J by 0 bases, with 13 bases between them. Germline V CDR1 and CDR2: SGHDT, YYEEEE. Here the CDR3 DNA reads TGTGCCAGCAGCCCCCTTGGGCAGCCGAACACCGGGGAGCTGTTTTTT. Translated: CASSPLGQPNTGELFF.

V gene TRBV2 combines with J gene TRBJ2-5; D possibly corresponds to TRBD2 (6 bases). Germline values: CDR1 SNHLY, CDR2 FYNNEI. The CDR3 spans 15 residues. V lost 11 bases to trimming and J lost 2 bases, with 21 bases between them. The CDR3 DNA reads TGTGCCGGCCCCCACGCGGGACGCAAACAAGAGACCCAGTACTTC. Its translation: CAGPHAGRKQETQYF.

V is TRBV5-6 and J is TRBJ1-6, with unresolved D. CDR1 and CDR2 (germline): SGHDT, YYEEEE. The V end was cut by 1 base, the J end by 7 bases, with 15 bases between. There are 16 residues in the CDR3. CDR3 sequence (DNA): TGTGCCAGCAGCTTGATGTACCTTAGGGAGAATTCACCCCTCCACTTT. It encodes CASSLMYLRENSPLHF.